Presented here are 21 T cell receptor beta chains from one specimen sequenced in a study of shared clonotypes between healthy human individuals. Repertoires were generated with immunoSEQ multiplex PCR, while TCRdb's copy carries only in-frame clones and drops some. Of about 1.5 million clones in the sample, around 98% were seen once. The source material was naive CD4+ T cells sorted from blood. Subset indicated: CD45RA+ positively selected. The receptors were sampled from a man younger than 40 in good health.

This chain connects TRBV28 to TRBJ2-7; TRBD1 aligns across 9 bases. The CDR3 spans 15 residues. V was pared by 5 bases and J by 9 bases, with 14 bases of the junction left unmatched. The germline CDR1 and CDR2 sequences are MDHEN and SYDVKM. The CDR3 sequence is CASSPPHRGLIGQYF. CDR3 nucleotides: TGTGCCAGCAGTCCCCCGCACAGGGGGCTGATCGGGCAGTACTTC.

The chain carries TRBV5-1 and TRBJ2-6; TRBD1 agrees at 7 bases. V was clipped by 4 bases and J by 0 bases; unmatched bases: 16. This CDR3 contains 20 residues. Germline V CDR1 and CDR2: SGHRS, YFSETQ. The DNA of the CDR3 is TGCGCCAGCAGCAACTCAGCCGGGACAGCGCCGTACTCTGGGGCCAACGTCCTGACTTTC. Translation gives CASSNSAGTAPYSGANVLTF.

The V and J genes are TRBV7-9 and TRBJ1-1, with 7 bases aligning to TRBD1. Trimming at V came to 4 bases and at J to 6 bases, leaving 14 bases not matched to a gene. Germline V gene data show CDR1 as SEHNR and CDR2 as FQNEAQ (reference sequence). This CDR3 comprises 16 residues. The CDR3 reads CASSSELGQLFAEAFF. CDR3 coding DNA: TGTGCCAGCAGCTCAGAGTTGGGACAGTTGTTCGCTGAAGCTTTCTTT.

The gene calls are TRBV7-2 and TRBJ2-6; D is perhaps TRBD1 (7 bases). V shed 1 base and J shed 2 bases, with 18 bases lying between them. Germline lookup yields CDR1 SGHTA and CDR2 FQGNSA. CDR3 length: 19 residues. Here the CDR3 reads CASSLVAGGILAGANVLTF. CDR3 bases: TGTGCCAGCAGCTTAGTCGCAGGGGGGATCCTCGCTGGGGCCAACGTCCTGACTTTC.

Here the CDR3 DNA reads TGTGCCATTACACAGATAAACTATGGCTACACCTTC. Residues: CAITQINYGYTF. The chain combines TRBV2 with TRBJ1-2, with D hard to call. CDR1 SNHLY and CDR2 FYNNEI come from the germline V gene. V gave up 10 bases and J gave up 2 bases, with 11 bases separating them. The CDR3 extends over 12 amino acids. The full variable domain, rest sourced from reference TRBV2 and TRBJ1-2, is EPEVTQTPSHQVTQMGQEVILRCVPISNHLYFYWYRQILGQKVEFLVSFYNNEISEKSEIFDDQFSVERPDGSNFTLKIRSTKLEDSAMYFCAITQINYGYTFGSGTRLTVV.

The J gene is TRBJ2-5, the V gene TRBV11-2; the D call may be TRBD1 or TRBD2 (5 bases each). CDR1 SGHAT and CDR2 FQNNGV come from the germline V gene. Trimming removed 2 bases from V and 3 bases from J, with 22 bases in between. CDR3 size: 18 residues. Here the CDR3 reads CASSLRRGPIERKETQYF. CDR3 in DNA: TGTGCCAGCAGCTTAAGAAGGGGACCCATCGAAAGAAAAGAGACCCAGTACTTC.

The V and J genes are TRBV5-4 and TRBJ2-5; a weak D match, TRBD2 (6 bases). The CDR3 has 15 amino acids. Trimming took off 0 bases at V and 2 bases at J, with 11 bases between the two ends. Looked up from germline, CDR1 is SGHNT and CDR2 is YYREEE (reference sequence). CDR3 in amino acids: CASSLDAGPQETQYF. Written as DNA, the CDR3 is TGTGCCAGCAGCTTGGATGCGGGGCCTCAAGAGACCCAGTACTTC.

The chain recombines TRBV19 with TRBJ2-1; 11 nucleotides align to TRBD2. The CDR3 length is 15 residues. Germline assignment: CDR1 LNHDA and CDR2 SQIVND (reference sequence). J was trimmed by 11 bases and V by 3 bases; bases with no gene match: 9. Here the CDR3 reads CASSIPLGTSGQQFF. CDR3 coding DNA: TGTGCCAGTAGTATCCCCTTAGGGACTAGCGGACAGCAGTTCTTC.

The chain recombines TRBV7-9 with TRBJ1-5; no firm D call. The CDR3 is made up of 17 amino acids. Looked up from germline, CDR1 is SEHNR and CDR2 is FQNEAQ (reference sequence). The germline V and J ends were trimmed by 1 base and 3 bases, with 16 bases remaining between them. CDR3 nucleotides: TGTGCCAGCAGCTTAGAACCGGGAAGAGGGATCAATCAGCCCCAGCATTTT. This translates into CASSLEPGRGINQPQHF.

This sequence joins TRBV29-1 and TRBJ1-4; D not resolved. The CDR3 extends over 14 amino acids. Looked up from germline, CDR1 is SQVTM and CDR2 is ANQGSEA. Deletions cut 5 bases from V and 7 bases from J, with 17 bases between. The CDR3 DNA follows: TGCAGCGTTATGTCCGGCCCCGCGGGTGAAAAACTGTTTTTT. Translating gives CSVMSGPAGEKLFF. Looking up the rest from reference TRBV29-1 and TRBJ1-4 gives the full variable domain: SAVISQKPSRDICQRGTSLTIQCQVDSQVTMMFWYRQQPGQSLTLIATANQGSEATYESGFVIDKFPISRPNLTFSTLTVSNMSPEDSSIYLCSVMSGPAGEKLFFGSGTQLSVL.

V and J are TRBV6-5 and TRBJ2-7; D possibly corresponds to TRBD2 (6 bases). The CDR3 spans 14 residues. In germline, CDR1 is MNHEY, CDR2 SVGAGI. V lost 7 bases, J lost 3 bases, and 16 bases lay in between. CDR3 loop: CASNRGNRYYEQYF. In DNA, the CDR3 is TGTGCCAGCAATCGGGGGAACAGATACTACGAGCAGTACTTC.

The chain couples TRBV6-5 to TRBJ2-7; 10 nucleotides align to TRBD1. Germline CDR1 is MNHEY and CDR2 is SVGAGI. Trimming took 6 bases from V and 8 from J; bases not matched to a gene: 7. This CDR3 is 13 amino acids long. This CDR3 is CASRRQGAYKQYF. Written as DNA, the CDR3 is TGTGCCAGCAGACGACAGGGGGCTTACAAGCAGTACTTC.

The genes are TRBV28 and TRBJ1-5, with D perhaps matching TRBD1 (5 bases). The CDR3 has 14 residues. V was trimmed by 2 bases and J by 7 bases, leaving 12 bases between them. CDR1 MDHEN and CDR2 SYDVKM come from the germline V gene. The CDR3 loop reads CASSLRPYRQPQHF. The DNA for the CDR3 is TGTGCCAGCAGTTTACGCCCATACAGGCAGCCCCAGCATTTT.

This chain links TRBV6-5 with TRBJ2-7, with D perhaps given as TRBD1 or TRBD2 (5 bases each). The CDR3 has 15 residues. V lost 5 bases and J 2 bases, leaving 16 bases between the germline ends. Per germline, CDR1 MNHEY and CDR2 SVGAGI. The CDR3 loop reads CASSPVGTYTYEQYF. CDR3 nucleotide sequence: TGTGCCAGCAGTCCTGTGGGGACCTATACCTACGAGCAGTACTTC.

The chain has TRBV11-2 and TRBJ1-4, with D possibly TRBD1 on 5 matching bases. CDR1 SGHAT and CDR2 FQNNGV come from the germline V gene. Between the trimmed V and J ends, which lost 2 bases and 1 base, there was a span of 8 bases. The CDR3 has 15 residues. CDR3: CASSLQGITNEKLFF. The CDR3 nucleotides are TGTGCCAGCAGCTTACAGGGAATAACTAATGAAAAACTGTTTTTT. Full variable domain (missing parts from reference TRBV11-2 and TRBJ1-4): EAGVAQSPRYKIIEKRQSVAFWCNPISGHATLYWYQQILGQGPKLLIQFQNNGVVDDSQLPKDRFSAERLKGVDSTLKIQPAKLEDSAVYLCASSLQGITNEKLFFGSGTQLSVL.

The V call is TRBV28, the J call TRBJ1-5; TRBD1 matches 7 bases. Trimming removed 5 bases from V and 4 bases from J; junction bases left unmatched: 8. CDR3 size: 15 residues. The germline gives CDR1 MDHEN, CDR2 SYDVKM. The DNA for the CDR3 is TGTGCCAGCAGTGCACACGGGACAGATAATCAGCCCCAGCATTTT. Its protein product is CASSAHGTDNQPQHF.

Notes on this clone: Distinct nucleotide sequences in the sample also encode this CDR3. The rearrangement uses TRBV7-9 and TRBJ2-7; no firm D call. V gave up 0 bases and J gave up 0 bases, with 3 bases separating them. The V gene's germline CDR1 is SEHNR and CDR2 FQNEAQ (reference sequence). The CDR3 is made up of 13 amino acids. CDR3 residues: CASSLAVSYEQYF. In DNA, the CDR3 is TGTGCCAGCAGCTTAGCGGTCTCCTACGAGCAGTACTTC. Variable domain in full (rest from reference TRBV7-9 and TRBJ2-7): DTGVSQNPRHKITKRGQNVTFRCDPISEHNRLYWYRQTLGQGPEFLTYFQNEAQLEKSRLLSDRFSAERPKGSFSTLEIQRTEQGDSAMYLCASSLAVSYEQYFGPGTRLTVT.

The chain employs TRBV2 and TRBJ2-7, with 7 nucleotides matching TRBD1. V was pared by 4 bases and J by 12 bases, with 12 bases of the junction left unmatched. Germline-derived CDR1 and CDR2 are SNHLY and FYNNEI. The CDR3 totals 13 residues. CDR3 region: CASSGGQDLVLYF. The CDR3 nucleotides read TGTGCCAGCAGTGGAGGACAGGACCTGGTCCTGTACTTC.

The V gene is TRBV30, the J gene TRBJ2-1, with unresolved D. With 0 bases removed from V and 0 bases from J, the gap between germline ends came to 9 bases. The germline V gene has CDR1 GTSNPN and CDR2 SVGIG (reference sequence). This CDR3 is 15 amino acids long. CDR3 DNA sequence: TGTGCCTGGAGTGTCGGCTCCACCTCCTACAATGAGCAGTTCTTC. Translating gives CAWSVGSTSYNEQFF.

The V and J genes are TRBV2 and TRBJ2-7, with D possibly matching TRBD1 (6 bases). The CDR3 contains 14 residues. Germline V lookup: CDR1 SNHLY, CDR2 FYNNEI. V gave up 1 base and J gave up 4 bases, with 11 bases separating them. The CDR3 sequence: CASSEVGRGYEQYF. The CDR3 coding sequence is TGTGCCAGCAGTGAAGTAGGCAGGGGATACGAGCAGTACTTC.

This chain joins TRBV12-5 and TRBJ1-2; D is possibly TRBD1 (5 bases). The ends were cut back, 6 bases at V and 5 bases at J, with 16 bases in the middle. Germline lookup yields CDR1 LGHNT and CDR2 FRNRAP. The CDR3 consists of 14 residues. CDR3 in amino acids: CASGILGSGYGYTF. CDR3 coding DNA: TGTGCTAGTGGAATTTTGGGGTCAGGGTATGGCTACACCTTC.